This note documents a single TCR beta chain sequence. Its antigen remains unidentified. The CDR3 extends over 13 amino acids. The germline V and J ends were trimmed by 6 bases and 6 bases, with 15 bases remaining between them. CDR1 is SNHLY, CDR2 FYNNEI, per germline. This specimen comes from a study of cytotoxic CD8 clonotypes in ibrutinib-treated CLL. About the research overall: The response samples were taken once patients had been treated for a median of approximately twelve months, range 6 to 36. Broader study findings: Against age-matched healthy donors, baseline clonality ran higher and tracked circulating CD8+ T-cell counts.

Clones were read by immunoSEQ multiplex PCR, and TCRdb kept only the in-frame ones, dropping some. Altogether fewer than 100,000 clones are present, about four fifths being singletons, with the ten largest covering nearly 5%. Material: PBMCs, obtained after 12 months of ibrutinib treatment. The V call is TRBV2, the J call TRBJ2-7; D unclear. This clonotype originated in a human donor with chronic lymphocytic leukemia. The CDR3 loop reads CASRPDGAVEQYF. The CDR3 DNA reads as TGTGCCAGCAGACCCGATGGTGCGGTCGAGCAGTACTTC.